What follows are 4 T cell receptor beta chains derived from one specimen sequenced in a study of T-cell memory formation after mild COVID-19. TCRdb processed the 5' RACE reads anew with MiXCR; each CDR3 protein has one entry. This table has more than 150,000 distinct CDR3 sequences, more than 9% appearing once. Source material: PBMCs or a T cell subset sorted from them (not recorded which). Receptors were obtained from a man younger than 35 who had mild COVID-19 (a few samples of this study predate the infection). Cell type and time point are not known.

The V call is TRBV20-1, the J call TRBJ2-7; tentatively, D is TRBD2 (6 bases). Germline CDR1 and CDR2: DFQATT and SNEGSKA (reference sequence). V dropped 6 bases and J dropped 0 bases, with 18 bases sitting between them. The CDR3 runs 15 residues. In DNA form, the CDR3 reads TGCAGTGCAGTATCTACGGGACTTCGCTCCTACGAGCAGTACGTC. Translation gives CSAVSTGLRSYEQYV.

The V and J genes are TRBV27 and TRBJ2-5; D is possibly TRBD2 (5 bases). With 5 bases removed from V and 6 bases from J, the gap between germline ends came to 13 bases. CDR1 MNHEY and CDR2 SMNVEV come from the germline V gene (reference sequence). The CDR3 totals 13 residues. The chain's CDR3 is CASSPRWEKTQYF. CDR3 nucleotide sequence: TGTGCCAGCAGTCCCCGGTGGGAGAAGACCCAGTACTTC.

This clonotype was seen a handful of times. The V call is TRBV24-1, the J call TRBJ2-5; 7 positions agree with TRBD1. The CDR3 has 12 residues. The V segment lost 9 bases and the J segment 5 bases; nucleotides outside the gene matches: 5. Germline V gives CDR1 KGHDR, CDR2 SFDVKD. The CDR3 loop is CATGTDRETQYF. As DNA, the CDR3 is TGTGCCACCGGGACAGATCGGGAGACCCAGTACTTC.

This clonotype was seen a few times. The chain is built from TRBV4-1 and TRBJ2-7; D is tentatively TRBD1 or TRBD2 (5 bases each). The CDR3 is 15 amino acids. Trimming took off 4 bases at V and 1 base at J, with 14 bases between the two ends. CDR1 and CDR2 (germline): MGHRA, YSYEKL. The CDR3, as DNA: TGCGCCAGCAGCCGCGAGGGGTTGGCGTCCTACGAGCAGTACTTC. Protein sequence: CASSREGLASYEQYF.